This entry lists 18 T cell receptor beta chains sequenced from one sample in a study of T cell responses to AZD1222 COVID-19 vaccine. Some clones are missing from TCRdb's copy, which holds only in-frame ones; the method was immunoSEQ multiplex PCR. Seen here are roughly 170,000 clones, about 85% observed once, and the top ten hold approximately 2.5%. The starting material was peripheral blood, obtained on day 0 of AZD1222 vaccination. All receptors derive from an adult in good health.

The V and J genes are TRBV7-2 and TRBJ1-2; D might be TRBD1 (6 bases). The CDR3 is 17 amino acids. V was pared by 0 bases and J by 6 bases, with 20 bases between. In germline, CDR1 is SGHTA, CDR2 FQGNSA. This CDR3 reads CASSLAGGRDRFHGYTF. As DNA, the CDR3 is TGTGCCAGCAGCTTAGCCGGGGGCAGGGATAGGTTCCATGGCTACACCTTC.

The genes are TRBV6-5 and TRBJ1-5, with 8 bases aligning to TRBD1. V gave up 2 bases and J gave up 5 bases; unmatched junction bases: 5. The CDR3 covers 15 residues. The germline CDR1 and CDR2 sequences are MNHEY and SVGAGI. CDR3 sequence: CASSYGQGFDQPQHF. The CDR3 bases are TGTGCCAGCAGTTACGGACAGGGTTTCGATCAGCCCCAGCATTTT.

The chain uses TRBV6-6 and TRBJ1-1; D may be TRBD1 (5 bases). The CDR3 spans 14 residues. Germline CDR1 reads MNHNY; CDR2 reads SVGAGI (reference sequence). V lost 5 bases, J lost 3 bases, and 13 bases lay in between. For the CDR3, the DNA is TGTGCCAGCAGTCCCGACGGGGGTTACACTGAAGCTTTCTTT. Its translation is CASSPDGGYTEAFF.

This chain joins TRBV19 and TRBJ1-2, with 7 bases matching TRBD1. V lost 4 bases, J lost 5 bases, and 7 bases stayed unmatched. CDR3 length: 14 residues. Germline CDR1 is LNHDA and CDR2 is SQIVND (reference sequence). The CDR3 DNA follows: TGTGCCAGTAGTAAGAGTGGCAGGGGGTATGGCTACACCTTC. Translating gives CASSKSGRGYGYTF.

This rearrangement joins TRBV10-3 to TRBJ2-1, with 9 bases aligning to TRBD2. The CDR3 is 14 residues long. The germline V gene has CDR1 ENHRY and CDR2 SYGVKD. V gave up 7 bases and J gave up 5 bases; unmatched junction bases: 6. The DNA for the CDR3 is TGTGCCATCATGGAGACTAGCGGTAACAATGAGCAGTTCTTC. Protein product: CAIMETSGNNEQFF.

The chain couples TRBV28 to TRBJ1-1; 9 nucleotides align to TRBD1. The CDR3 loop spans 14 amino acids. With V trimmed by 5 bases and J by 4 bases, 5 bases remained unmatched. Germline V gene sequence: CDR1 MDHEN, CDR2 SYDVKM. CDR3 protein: CASSPRTGVTEAFF. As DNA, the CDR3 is TGTGCCAGCAGTCCAAGGACAGGGGTCACTGAAGCTTTCTTT.

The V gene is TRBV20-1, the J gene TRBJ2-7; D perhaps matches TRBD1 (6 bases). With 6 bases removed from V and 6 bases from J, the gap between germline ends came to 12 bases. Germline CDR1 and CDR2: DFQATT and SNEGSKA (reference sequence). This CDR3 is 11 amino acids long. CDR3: CSARDIGEQYF. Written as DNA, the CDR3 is TGCAGTGCCAGGGACATAGGCGAGCAGTACTTC.

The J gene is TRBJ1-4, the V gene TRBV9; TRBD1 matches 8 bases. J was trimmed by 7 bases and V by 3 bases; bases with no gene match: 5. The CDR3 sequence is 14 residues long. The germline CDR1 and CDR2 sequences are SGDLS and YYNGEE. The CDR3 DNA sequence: TGTGCCAGCAGCGCACAGGGGGGGGGTGAAAAACTGTTTTTT. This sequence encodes CASSAQGGGEKLFF.

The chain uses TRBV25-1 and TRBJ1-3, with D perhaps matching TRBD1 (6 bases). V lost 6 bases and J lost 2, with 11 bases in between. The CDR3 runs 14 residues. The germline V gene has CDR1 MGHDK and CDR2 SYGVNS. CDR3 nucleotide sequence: TGTGCCAGCAGCTTTACAGGGCCTGGAAACACCATATATTTT. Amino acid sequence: CASSFTGPGNTIYF. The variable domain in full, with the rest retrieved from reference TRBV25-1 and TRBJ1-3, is EADIYQTPRYLVIGTGKKITLECSQTMGHDKMYWYQQDPGMELHLIHYSYGVNSTEKGDLSSESTVSRIRTEHFPLTLESARPSHTSQYLCASSFTGPGNTIYFGEGSWLTVV.

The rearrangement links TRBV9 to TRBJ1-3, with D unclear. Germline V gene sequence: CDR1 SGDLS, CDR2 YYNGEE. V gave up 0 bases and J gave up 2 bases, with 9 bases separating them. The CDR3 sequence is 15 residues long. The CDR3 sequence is CASSVAPVTGNTIYF. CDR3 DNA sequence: TGTGCCAGCAGCGTAGCTCCTGTTACTGGAAACACCATATATTTT.

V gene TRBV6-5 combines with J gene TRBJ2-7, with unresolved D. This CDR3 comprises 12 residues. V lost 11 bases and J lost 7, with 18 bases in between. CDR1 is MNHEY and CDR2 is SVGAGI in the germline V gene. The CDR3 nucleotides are TGTGCCCTAAGAACCGGGTCGTGGGAGCAGTACTTC. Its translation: CALRTGSWEQYF.

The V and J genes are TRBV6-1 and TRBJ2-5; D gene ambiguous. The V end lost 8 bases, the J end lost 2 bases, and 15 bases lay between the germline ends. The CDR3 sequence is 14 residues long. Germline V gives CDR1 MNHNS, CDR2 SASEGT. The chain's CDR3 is CASVATGGQETQYF. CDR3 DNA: TGTGCCAGCGTGGCCACCGGTGGGCAAGAGACCCAGTACTTC.

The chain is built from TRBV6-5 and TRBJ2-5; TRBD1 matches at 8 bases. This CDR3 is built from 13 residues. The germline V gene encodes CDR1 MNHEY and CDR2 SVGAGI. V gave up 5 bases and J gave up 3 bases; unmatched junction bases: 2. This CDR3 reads CASSHRGKETQYF. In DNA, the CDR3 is TGTGCCAGCAGTCACAGGGGGAAAGAGACCCAGTACTTC.

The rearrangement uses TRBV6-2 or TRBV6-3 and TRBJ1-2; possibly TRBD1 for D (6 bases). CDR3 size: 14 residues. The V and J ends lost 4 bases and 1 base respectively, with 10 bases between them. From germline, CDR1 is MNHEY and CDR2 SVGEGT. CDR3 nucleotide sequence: TGTGCCAGCAGTTCCACACAGGGTAACTATGGCTACACCTTC. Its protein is CASSSTQGNYGYTF.

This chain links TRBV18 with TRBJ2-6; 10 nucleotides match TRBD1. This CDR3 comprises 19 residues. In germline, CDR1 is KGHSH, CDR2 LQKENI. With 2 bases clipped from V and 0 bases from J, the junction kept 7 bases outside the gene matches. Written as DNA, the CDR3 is TGTGCCAGCTCACCATTCGGACAGGGGGGGTCCTCTGGGGCCAACGTCCTGACTTTC. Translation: CASSPFGQGGSSGANVLTF.

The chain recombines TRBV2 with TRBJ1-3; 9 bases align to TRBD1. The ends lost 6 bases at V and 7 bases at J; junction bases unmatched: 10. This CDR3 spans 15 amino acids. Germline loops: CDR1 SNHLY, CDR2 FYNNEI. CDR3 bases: TGTGCCAGCAGACACCGACAGGGGGTACTGAACACCATATATTTT. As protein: CASRHRQGVLNTIYF.

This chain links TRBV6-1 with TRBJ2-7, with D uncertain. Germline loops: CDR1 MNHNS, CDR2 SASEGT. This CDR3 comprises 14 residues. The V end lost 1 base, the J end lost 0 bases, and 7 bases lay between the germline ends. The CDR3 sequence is CASSEGISSYEQYF. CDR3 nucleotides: TGTGCCAGCAGTGAAGGGATAAGCTCCTACGAGCAGTACTTC.

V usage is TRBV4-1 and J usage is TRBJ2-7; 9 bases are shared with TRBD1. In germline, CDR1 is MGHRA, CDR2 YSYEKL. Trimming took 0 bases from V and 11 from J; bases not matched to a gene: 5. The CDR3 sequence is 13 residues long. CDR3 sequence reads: CASSQDFRDREYF. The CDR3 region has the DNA TGCGCCAGCAGCCAAGATTTCCGGGACAGGGAGTACTTC.